This TCR beta chain was sequenced for a study of regulatory T cells in long-lasting Graves disease. Noted time point: persistent/refractory GD, antithyroid drugs over 5 years with positive TRAb. PBMCs were the source of the RNA used for TCR sequencing. In Xi'an, China, an endocrinology department was the source of patients. The EDTA tubes were filled with about 10 milliliters of drawn peripheral blood. Worth noting for this clonotype: Its antigen remains unknown.

TCR beta libraries were built with iRepertoire HTBI primers and Arm-PCR of CDR3 regions. TCRdb recomputed calls from the multiplex PCR reads with MiXCR, one row per CDR3 protein. Of about 310,000 distinct CDR3 sequences listed, 22% were seen once; the top ten hold around three fifths. Germline lookup yields CDR1 GTSNPN and CDR2 SVGIG (reference sequence). This CDR3 is 14 amino acids long. J was trimmed by 6 bases and V by 3 bases; bases with no gene match: 9. The study, taken as a whole, reports: Persistent Graves' patients showed less TCR diversity than newly diagnosed ones. Persistent disease preferred TRBV28, TRBJ1-2 and TRBJ2-5; new disease, TRBV20-1 and TRBJ2-1.

The V call is TRBV30, the J call TRBJ1-2, with 8 positions matching TRBD1. The source material was peripheral blood mononuclear cells (PBMCs), sampled when the disease was refractory, from a patient treated with antithyroid drugs. The clonotype comes from a female donor with Graves disease. CDR3 DNA: TGTGCCTGGAGCCAGGGGGCCGCCTGGGATGGCTACACCTTC. It encodes CAWSQGAAWDGYTF.